This paragraph reports one TCR beta chain. Antigen specificity is unknown. This sample was included in a study of T cells after yellow fever vaccination. The study's findings and limits: Researchers report a weaker secondary response that nonetheless peaked faster, day 5 versus 15. From the bulk population, abundant clonotypes could contaminate and appear within FACS-sorted repertoires.

Universal primer sites and UMIs were introduced during 5'RACE template-switching synthesis of TCR cDNA. One entry per CDR3 protein, called by TCRdb with MiXCR from the 5' RACE reads. The repertoire consists of roughly 400,000 distinct CDR3 sequences, with roughly 20% occurring once and the leading ten covering roughly a sixth. V was clipped by 1 base and J by 9 bases, with 7 bases between them. Looked up from germline, CDR1 is LGHNA and CDR2 is YNFKEQ. The length of the CDR3 is 12 residues. The origin of this receptor is a man in his late teens or twenties who received the YFV17D yellow fever vaccine. V is TRBV4-2 and J is TRBJ2-1; D unclear. Sample: PBMCs, taken before the yellow fever booster vaccination. CDR3 in amino acids: CASSQGAIEQFF. CDR3 coding DNA: TGTGCCAGCAGCCAAGGAGCGATTGAGCAGTTCTTC.